This TCR beta chain originates from a study of blood T cell repertoires in COVID-19. Study details: Sites in the United States, Italy and Spain provided acute and convalescent COVID-19 samples. The cDNA or gDNA used as material had been derived from T cells, B-cell-depleted T cells, or PBMCs.

The repertoire was sequenced with immunoSEQ multiplex PCR; TCRdb's copy has only in-frame clones and lacks some. Of fewer than 85,000 clones in the sample, 70% to 75% are singletons; the top ten hold approximately 24%. The CDR3 has 15 amino acids. Germline trimming cut 7 bases from V and 2 bases from J; bases unmatched to any gene: 6. Germline CDR1 is MNHEY and CDR2 is SVGAGI. This clone showed up just a few times. The sequenced material came from peripheral blood. The TCR originated in a man aged 55 to 70 with acute or convalescent COVID-19. The chain carries TRBV6-5 and TRBJ1-1, with TRBD1 matching over 11 bases. The CDR3 DNA is TGTGCCAGCACTGGGACAGGGGGAATTAACACTGAAGCTTTCTTT. Translated, it gives CASTGTGGINTEAFF.